This T cell receptor beta chain appears in the sequencing data of a study of CD8 T cells in Susac syndrome. In blood CD8+ and CD4+ T cells, TCR beta underwent sequencing. The multiple sclerosis control group comprised treatment-naive patients with stable or active relapsing-remitting disease. TEMRA cells were FACS-enriched, while CD8+ and CD4+ T cells were negatively isolated. J was trimmed by 4 bases and V by 5 bases; bases with no gene match: 7. This CDR3 contains 14 residues. Roughly 0.45 to 1 ug RNA was reverse transcribed with random hexamers. Amplification of TCR beta CDR3 by immunoSEQ multiplex PCR spanned 54 Vbeta and 13 Jbeta. TCRdb used MiXCR to reprocess the immunoSEQ multiplex PCR reads, holding one entry per CDR3 protein. This sample has approximately 270,000 distinct CDR3 sequences, with 85% to 95% found just once.

This rearrangement joins TRBV12-3 or TRBV12-4 to TRBJ1-2; 7 bases map to TRBD1. The clonotype comes from a human donor with multiple sclerosis. Sequenced: CD4+ T cells from PBMCs. The CDR3 sequence is CASSPWTGGYGYTF. CDR3 in DNA: TGTGCCAGCAGTCCGTGGACAGGCGGCTATGGCTACACCTTC.